This TCR beta chain was captured by sequencing in a study of tumor-infiltrating lymphocytes in primary liver carcinoma. Study details: Tumor lesions were T1-T3 N0M0 and spanned about 4 to 10 cm. The yield of productive TCRbeta reads per sample was roughly 3.65 to 8 million and was similar across tissue types.

Investigators took RNA and DNA out together from 20-30 mg of unsorted bulk tissue. Patients diagnosed with primary liver carcinoma received treatment through surgical resection. The CDR3 contains 13 residues. Germline V gives CDR1 LGHNA, CDR2 YSLEER. Comments on this clonotype: Germline and junction disagree at one end, which may indicate a read error.

Total RNA amounting to roughly 480 ng was the source from which TCR beta cDNA was made with a constant-region primer. Nested multiplex PCR, run for three rounds with slightly modified ARM-PCR, yielded TCR beta libraries. In the first two PCR rounds, TRBV1-TRBV30 forward primers were paired with a C-beta reverse primer, and each round lasted approximately 10 cycles. MiXCR was run by TCRdb on the multiplex PCR reads, yielding one entry per CDR3 protein. In the table there are 150,000 to 200,000 distinct CDR3 sequences, around 85% of which are singletons. The source of this sequence is a man in his forties with primary liver carcinoma and hepatitis B virus infection. The V gene is TRBV4-3, the J gene TRBJ2-4; tentative D call: TRBD2 (6 bases). Sample: tumor tissue from primary liver carcinoma. This chain's CDR3 is CASSQEEGSNQYF. CDR3 sequence (DNA): TGCGCAAGCAGCCAAGAGGAGGGCAGTAATCAGTACTTC.